Each of the 28 T cell receptor beta chains below was sequenced from the same sample in a study of T cell responses to AZD1222 COVID-19 vaccine. Profiling relied on immunoSEQ multiplex PCR, and the TCRdb table lists in-frame clones only, not all of them. The data show roughly 200,000 clones, with approximately 94% seen just once and around 1.7% held by the top ten. Sequenced here: peripheral blood, sampled 28 days after the second dose of the MenACWY control vaccine. Receptors originate from an adult who received the MenACWY meningococcal vaccine as a control.

The CDR3 protein is CASSLSGGLQETQYF. CDR3 coding DNA: TGTGCCAGCAGTTTATCCGGGGGTCTACAAGAGACCCAGTACTTC. The V and J genes are TRBV27 and TRBJ2-5, with D possibly matching TRBD2 (6 bases). This CDR3 has 15 residues. The V gene lost 0 bases and the J gene lost 2 bases, with 10 bases spanning the gap. Germline-derived CDR1 and CDR2 are MNHEY and SMNVEV (reference sequence).

This rearrangement joins TRBV30 to TRBJ1-1; D might be TRBD1 (5 bases). V was shortened by 4 bases and J by 0 bases, with 15 bases between the two germline ends. This CDR3 is 15 amino acids long. Germline V gene sequence: CDR1 GTSNPN, CDR2 SVGIG (reference sequence). The CDR3 DNA sequence: TGTGCCTGGATCCCCGGGGAGGGGATGAACACTGAAGCTTTCTTT. The encoded protein is CAWIPGEGMNTEAFF. The full variable domain, its missing parts supplied by reference TRBV30 and TRBJ1-1, is SQTIHQWPATLVQPVGSPLSLECTVEGTSNPNLYWYRQAAGRGLQLLFYSVGIGQISSEVPQNLSASRPQDRQFILSSKKLLLSDSGFYLCAWIPGEGMNTEAFFGQGTRLTVV.

This rearrangement joins TRBV5-1 to TRBJ2-7; D is undetermined. The CDR3 spans 14 residues. Trimming took 4 bases from V and 6 from J, leaving 17 bases between them. Germline loops: CDR1 SGHRS, CDR2 YFSETQ. This chain's CDR3 is CASSHRQSSSEQYF. CDR3 in DNA: TGCGCCAGCAGCCACCGCCAGTCATCGAGCGAGCAGTACTTC.

The chain employs TRBV19 and TRBJ2-1; perhaps D is TRBD1 or TRBD2 (5 bases each). V was pared by 9 bases and J by 9 bases, with 15 bases between. CDR1 is LNHDA, CDR2 SQIVND, per germline (reference sequence). This CDR3 has 12 residues. CDR3 region: CASDRGVGEQFF. CDR3 in DNA: TGTGCCAGCGACCGAGGGGTAGGTGAGCAGTTCTTC.

The rearrangement uses TRBV28 and TRBJ1-1, with a tentative D call TRBD1 (5 bases). This CDR3 has 14 residues. Germline V gene sequence: CDR1 MDHEN, CDR2 SYDVKM. The germline V and J ends were trimmed by 2 bases and 4 bases, with 11 bases remaining between them. The chain's CDR3 is CASSLPGQSTEAFF. CDR3 sequence (DNA): TGTGCCAGCAGTTTACCAGGGCAGAGCACTGAAGCTTTCTTT.

The chain uses TRBV6-1 and TRBJ1-4; D might be TRBD1 (5 bases). Germline V gene sequence: CDR1 MNHNS, CDR2 SASEGT. CDR3 length equals 15 residues. Trimming removed 0 bases at V and 3 bases at J, with 8 bases between. The DNA of the CDR3 is TGTGCCAGCAGTGAAGCGTCGGGACCTAATGAAAAACTGTTTTTT. Protein sequence: CASSEASGPNEKLFF.

This chain connects TRBV18 to TRBJ2-3, with TRBD2 matching 9 bases. V gave up 1 base and J gave up 5 bases; unmatched junction bases: 10. The CDR3 totals 17 residues. Germline V lookup: CDR1 KGHSH, CDR2 LQKENI. For the CDR3, the DNA is TGTGCCAGCTCACCACTGATGGCGGGGGGGCATCAAGATACGCAGTATTTT. Translating gives CASSPLMAGGHQDTQYF.

The genes are TRBV7-9 and TRBJ1-6; D remains unclear. The germline V gene encodes CDR1 SEHNR and CDR2 FQNEAQ (reference sequence). The germline V and J ends were trimmed by 0 bases and 7 bases, with 4 bases remaining between them. The CDR3 contains 13 residues. The CDR3 nucleotides are TGTGCCAGCAGCTTAGCGCCCAATTCACCCCTCCACTTT. Its protein is CASSLAPNSPLHF.

The chain has TRBV19 and TRBJ2-7; 12 bases align to TRBD2. The length of the CDR3 is 15 residues. With V trimmed by 6 bases and J by 2 bases, 5 bases remained unmatched. Germline V gives CDR1 LNHDA, CDR2 SQIVND (reference sequence). The DNA for the CDR3 is TGTGCCAGTAGCTGGGCTAGCGGGAGGGCCTACGAGCAGTACTTC. Translating gives CASSWASGRAYEQYF.

The chain uses TRBV6-5 and TRBJ2-7, with 9 bases identical to TRBD1. The V gene end was trimmed by 5 bases and the J gene end by 3 bases; junction bases not matched to a gene: 5. Germline CDR1 is MNHEY and CDR2 is SVGAGI. The CDR3 is 14 residues long. CDR3 coding DNA: TGTGCCAGCAGTAAGACAGGGGGAATCTACGAGCAGTACTTC. Translation: CASSKTGGIYEQYF.

The chain uses TRBV30 and TRBJ1-2; D might be TRBD1 (6 bases). The germline gives CDR1 GTSNPN, CDR2 SVGIG (reference sequence). V lost 4 bases and J 3 bases, leaving 27 bases between the germline ends. The CDR3 loop spans 18 amino acids. CDR3 residues: CAWTRRSTGRTIDYGYTF. CDR3 sequence (DNA): TGTGCCTGGACCAGGAGGTCAACAGGGAGGACTATAGACTATGGCTACACCTTC.

Comment on this clone: Other DNA sequences from this sample encode an identical CDR3 as well. This chain links TRBV18 with TRBJ1-6; 8 bases are a match to TRBD1. V dropped 3 bases and J dropped 10; count of bases not matched to a gene: 2. The germline V gene encodes CDR1 KGHSH and CDR2 LQKENI. This CDR3 is 13 amino acids long. CDR3 sequence reads: CASSPDRDSPLHF. CDR3 bases: TGTGCCAGCTCACCGGACAGGGACTCACCCCTCCACTTT.

The rearrangement joins TRBV28 to TRBJ1-1; D ambiguous. The CDR3 loop spans 13 amino acids. Germline lookup yields CDR1 MDHEN and CDR2 SYDVKM. V was shortened by 5 bases and J by 0 bases, with 7 bases between the two germline ends. The CDR3 protein is CASSLQMNTEAFF. As DNA, the CDR3 is TGTGCCAGCAGTCTCCAGATGAACACTGAAGCTTTCTTT.

The chain employs TRBV7-8 and TRBJ2-2, with 8 positions matching TRBD1. Germline V gene sequence: CDR1 SGHVS, CDR2 FQNEAQ. The V segment lost 5 bases and the J segment 4 bases; nucleotides outside the gene matches: 3. The CDR3 totals 14 residues. The CDR3 loop reads CASSGGTGTGELFF. CDR3 bases: TGTGCCAGCAGCGGGGGGACAGGCACCGGGGAGCTGTTTTTT.

The chain links TRBV4-2 to TRBJ2-3; D is unresolved. Germline assignment: CDR1 LGHNA and CDR2 YNFKEQ. The CDR3 is 12 amino acids. V was shortened by 8 bases and J by 1 base, with 7 bases between the two germline ends. CDR3 sequence (DNA): TGTGCCAGCCGAGGTGGCACAGATACGCAGTATTTT. It yields the protein CASRGGTDTQYF.

The V gene is TRBV7-9, the J gene TRBJ1-1; 7 bases are shared with TRBD1. CDR1 is SEHNR and CDR2 is FQNEAQ in the germline V gene (reference sequence). Trimming took 3 bases from V and 1 from J; bases not matched to a gene: 8. There are 16 residues in the CDR3. CDR3 protein: CASSFLLTGENTEAFF. In DNA form, the CDR3 reads TGTGCCAGCAGCTTCCTCCTAACAGGGGAGAACACTGAAGCTTTCTTT.

V usage is TRBV3-1 (or the pseudogene TRBV3-2) and J usage is TRBJ2-7, with 7 bases that match TRBD2. CDR1 and CDR2 from the germline V gene are LGHDT and YNNKEL (reference sequence). This CDR3 has 15 amino acids. V trimming: 1 base; J trimming: 6 bases; junction bases outside the gene matches: 9. The CDR3 reads CASSQGSSGPLEQYF. The CDR3 DNA sequence: TGTGCCAGCAGCCAAGGATCTAGCGGTCCCCTCGAGCAGTACTTC.

Only one count was recorded for this clone. The CDR3, as DNA: TGTGCCAGCTTTTCAGAGTTACACTCTGGAAACACCATATATTTT. Amino acid sequence: CASFSELHSGNTIYF. The chain couples TRBV28 to TRBJ1-3; no clear D. Germline-derived CDR1 and CDR2 are MDHEN and SYDVKM. The ends were cut back, 8 bases at V and 0 bases at J, with 14 bases in the middle. The CDR3 consists of 15 residues.

Written as DNA, the CDR3 is TGCGCCAGCAGCTCCCTCGGTGCAACTAATGAAAAACTGTTTTTT. Translating it yields CASSSLGATNEKLFF. The V gene is TRBV5-1, the J gene TRBJ1-4; D uncertain. The CDR3 totals 15 residues. Germline V gives CDR1 SGHRS, CDR2 YFSETQ. Deletions cut 3 bases from V and 0 bases from J, with 9 bases between.

This clone was detected once. The V gene is TRBV28, the J gene TRBJ2-5; no reliable D call. Germline V lookup: CDR1 MDHEN, CDR2 SYDVKM. The CDR3 contains 13 residues. The V end was cut by 7 bases, the J end by 3 bases, with 12 bases between. The CDR3 loop reads CASTSEEKETQYF. Here the CDR3 DNA reads TGTGCCAGCACTTCGGAAGAGAAAGAGACCCAGTACTTC.

The chain uses TRBV3-1 (or the pseudogene TRBV3-2) and TRBJ1-1; the D gene is possibly TRBD1 (6 bases). Germline values: CDR1 LGHDT, CDR2 YNNKEL (reference sequence). The CDR3 is 12 amino acids. V lost 1 base and J lost 12, with 12 bases in between. The CDR3 DNA reads TGTGCCAGCAGCCAAGGGACAGTCCAAACTTTCTTT. Protein sequence: CASSQGTVQTFF.

This chain uses TRBV29-1 with TRBJ1-1; D is unresolved. V gave up 4 bases and J gave up 2 bases, with 8 bases separating them. This CDR3 has 12 residues. Germline CDR1 SQVTM, CDR2 ANQGSEA. CDR3 region: CSVALLNTEAFF. The CDR3 bases are TGCAGCGTTGCCCTACTTAACACTGAAGCTTTCTTT.

The V call is TRBV28, the J call TRBJ2-2, with D unclear. Deletions cut 1 base from V and 6 bases from J, with 3 bases between. The CDR3 extends over 12 amino acids. Germline CDR1 is MDHEN and CDR2 is SYDVKM. The CDR3, as DNA: TGTGCCAGCAGTTTATATTCCGGGGAGCTGTTTTTT. Its translation is CASSLYSGELFF.

V usage is TRBV19 and J usage is TRBJ2-1; weak D call: TRBD2 (5 bases). The CDR3 has 15 amino acids. CDR1 is LNHDA and CDR2 is SQIVND in the germline V gene (reference sequence). V was clipped by 6 bases and J by 4 bases, with 16 bases between them. The CDR3 region is CASRISSGIYNEQFF. In DNA, the CDR3 is TGTGCCAGTAGAATTAGCTCGGGGATATACAATGAGCAGTTCTTC.

J is TRBJ2-1 and V is TRBV9; D is possibly TRBD1 or TRBD2 (6 bases each). Trimming cost V 3 bases and J 10 bases, with 23 bases left between them. In germline, CDR1 is SGDLS, CDR2 YYNGEE. This CDR3 is 16 amino acids long. CDR3 loop: CASSGHRDTGESEQFF. The CDR3 DNA follows: TGTGCCAGCAGCGGACACCGGGACACGGGAGAGTCGGAGCAGTTCTTC.

This chain connects TRBV19 to TRBJ1-1; D uncertain. In germline, CDR1 is LNHDA, CDR2 SQIVND (reference sequence). The germline V and J ends were trimmed by 0 bases and 0 bases, with 2 bases remaining between them. This CDR3 region has 13 residues. The CDR3: CASSIDMNTEAFF. The CDR3 DNA follows: TGTGCCAGTAGTATAGACATGAACACTGAAGCTTTCTTT.

The J gene is TRBJ1-4, the V gene TRBV24-1, with D possibly matching TRBD1 (6 bases). In germline, CDR1 is KGHDR, CDR2 SFDVKD. Trimming stripped 3 bases from V and 3 bases from J, with 16 bases between. The CDR3 runs to 17 residues. Written as DNA, the CDR3 is TGTGCCACCAGTGATGCCACAGGGAATCAGGCTAATGAAAAACTGTTTTTT. Its protein product is CATSDATGNQANEKLFF.

The genes are TRBV7-9 and TRBJ1-5; D ambiguous. The CDR3 loop spans 13 amino acids. Trimming removed 1 base from V and 4 bases from J, with 5 bases in between. Germline CDR1 and CDR2: SEHNR and FQNEAQ (reference sequence). The CDR3 sequence: CASSLGVNQPQHF. CDR3 DNA: TGTGCCAGCAGCTTAGGAGTTAATCAGCCCCAGCATTTT.